This T cell receptor beta chain stems from a study of CXCR3-negative and CXCR3-positive naive CD8 T cells. Study results and caveats: Hydrophobicity was higher for TRB CDR3s found in CXCR3-positive naive cells than in CXCR3-negative naive cells. Comparably high diversity was seen in both naive subsets, and much lower diversity in memory CD8+ cells. Researchers reported similar TRBV-TRBJ usage in naive CXCR3-negative and CXCR3-positive cells, though memory differed.

In the case of this clonotype: What it recognizes is unknown.

CDR3 length: 15 amino acids. Germline CDR1 LGHNA, CDR2 YNFKEQ. Those CD8+ T cells considered naive were CD45RO-CCR7+CD27+CD95-. The study made its TRB cDNA libraries by 5' RACE, adding UMI labels. TCRdb reprocessed the 5' RACE reads and keeps a single row for each CDR3 protein, giving no DNA. The sample has 100,000 to 150,000 distinct CDR3 sequences. The TCR comes from a human donor in good health. Some clones in this sample may be carry-over from other donors' samples. The chain employs TRBV4-2 and TRBJ2-7. Sequencing was carried out using naive CXCR3- CD8+ T cells from blood. Subset denoted: CD45RO-CCR7+CD27+CD95- naive CD8+ T cells lacking CXCR3 (TNR3-). The CDR3: CASSQDAIRYSEQYF.